This T cell receptor (beta chain) is from a study of human T cells and chemical hapten exposure. On the study more broadly: The variation in per-sample TCR yields arose mainly from small differences in pooled library volumes.

This clonotype turned up a few times. Attachment of unique molecular identifiers to individual cDNA molecules was performed in the library. TCRdb reprocessed the RACE reads with MiXCR, giving one entry per CDR3 protein. The table has roughly 84,000 distinct CDR3 sequences, roughly a tenth seen once. The CDR3 is 14 residues long. The V gene lost 0 bases and the J gene lost 6 bases, with 12 bases spanning the gap. Germline loops: CDR1 MNHEY, CDR2 SVGEGT. The time point denotes: patch test 2, 6 weeks after DPC sensitization. Treatment given: therapeutic diphenylcyclopropenone sensitization with weekly scalp DPC.

V usage is TRBV6-2 or TRBV6-3 and J usage is TRBJ2-7, with D possibly called TRBD1 or TRBD2 (5 bases each). Sequencing was performed on whole blood, taken in connection with sensitization to the hapten diphenylcyclopropenone (DPC). The sequence was collected from a woman aged 45-59 years with alopecia areata. Some clones in this sample may be carry-over from other donors' samples. CDR3 in amino acids: CASSYSAAGSEQYF. In DNA form, the CDR3 reads TGTGCCAGCAGTTACTCGGCGGCAGGGAGCGAGCAGTACTTC.